What follows are 14 T cell receptor beta chains derived from one specimen sequenced in a study of T cells in localized non-small cell lung cancer. Measured with immunoSEQ multiplex PCR; TCRdb has only the in-frame clones, and not every one. Counted here are almost 40,000 clones, roughly 77% occurring once; the ten biggest clones make up about 35%. The sample consisted of PBMCs, taken before any cancer treatment. The receptors here all came from a woman aged 35 to 70 with stage II squamous cell lung carcinoma.

The chain links TRBV19 to TRBJ2-2; D perhaps matches TRBD1 (6 bases). V gave up 0 bases and J gave up 8 bases, with 16 bases separating them. The CDR3 extends over 16 amino acids. The germline gives CDR1 LNHDA, CDR2 SQIVND (reference sequence). Written as DNA, the CDR3 is TGTGCCAGTAGTATAGAAGGGGCAGGGGTTGATGGGGAGCTGTTTTTT. Protein: CASSIEGAGVDGELFF. The variable domain in full, completed from reference TRBV19 and TRBJ2-2, reads DGGITQSPKYLFRKEGQNVTLSCEQNLNHDAMYWYRQDPGQGLRLIYYSQIVNDFQKGDIAEGYSVSREKKESFPLTVTSAQKNPTAFYLCASSIEGAGVDGELFFGEGSRLTVL.

This clone was picked up many times. The chain joins TRBV19 to TRBJ2-1; D gene unclear. V was clipped by 7 bases and J by 3 bases, with 13 bases between them. This CDR3 spans 14 amino acids. Germline CDR1 and CDR2: LNHDA and SQIVND (reference sequence). CDR3 nucleotides: TGTGCCAGTAAAATGCGTTTCGGCTACAATGAGCAGTTCTTC. Encoded protein: CASKMRFGYNEQFF.

This chain joins TRBV28 and TRBJ1-1; D uncertain. CDR1 is MDHEN and CDR2 is SYDVKM in the germline V gene. The CDR3 covers 14 residues. Trimming stripped 6 bases from V and 5 bases from J, with 16 bases between. The CDR3 sequence is CASSPGRLGTEAFF. In DNA, the CDR3 is TGTGCCAGCAGCCCCGGAAGACTCGGGACTGAAGCTTTCTTT.

CDR3 protein: CASSESAGIVSDTQYF. The CDR3 coding sequence is TGCGCCAGCAGTGAGTCAGCAGGGATAGTATCAGATACGCAGTATTTT. The V call is TRBV10-2, the J call TRBJ2-3, with TRBD1 as a possible D gene (5 bases). The CDR3 is 16 amino acids. Germline assignment: CDR1 WSHSY and CDR2 SAAADI. V gave up 0 bases and J gave up 4 bases, with 14 bases separating them.

This rearrangement joins TRBV15 to TRBJ2-5; tentative D call: TRBD2 (5 bases). The CDR3 spans 16 residues. Germline V CDR1 and CDR2: LNHNV, YYDKDF (reference sequence). V was cut by 1 base and J by 5 bases, with 17 bases left in between. The CDR3 reads CATSRGFAASRETQYF. The CDR3 coding sequence is TGTGCCACCAGCAGAGGATTCGCGGCTAGCAGGGAGACCCAGTACTTC.

The chain employs TRBV28 and TRBJ2-7; the D gene is possibly TRBD1 (6 bases). The germline V gene encodes CDR1 MDHEN and CDR2 SYDVKM. The CDR3 extends over 13 amino acids. With 6 bases removed from V and 2 bases from J, the gap between germline ends came to 11 bases. CDR3 protein: CASRQQGTYEQYV. CDR3 in DNA: TGTGCCAGCAGGCAACAGGGTACCTACGAGCAGTACGTC.

The chain carries TRBV6-5 and TRBJ2-3, with D perhaps TRBD1 or TRBD2 (6 bases each). This CDR3 is built from 14 residues. Trimming took off 6 bases at V and 2 bases at J, with 12 bases between the two ends. Germline V CDR1 and CDR2: MNHEY, SVGAGI. Here the CDR3 reads CASRRGGYTDTQYF. As DNA, the CDR3 is TGTGCCAGCAGACGAGGGGGGTACACAGATACGCAGTATTTT.

The chain is built from TRBV10-1 and TRBJ1-1; D gene uncertain. The CDR3 has 18 amino acids. The V end lost 9 bases, the J end lost 1 base, and 27 bases lay between the germline ends. Germline V gives CDR1 WNHNN, CDR2 SYGVQD (reference sequence). Here the CDR3 DNA reads TGCGCCAGGGGGAATAGTAACGGACGGCCTCGGTGGAACACTGAAGCTTTCTTT. Protein: CARGNSNGRPRWNTEAFF.

This chain uses TRBV9 with TRBJ2-1, with D possibly being TRBD2 (6 bases). From germline, CDR1 is SGDLS and CDR2 YYNGEE. Trimming removed 5 bases at V and 0 bases at J, with 12 bases between. The CDR3 runs 15 residues. CDR3 nucleotides: TGTGCCAGCAGTTACGGAGGGAACTCCTACAATGAGCAGTTCTTC. The encoded protein is CASSYGGNSYNEQFF.

The V call is TRBV7-9, the J call TRBJ2-1, with 9 bases identical to TRBD2. With V trimmed by 5 bases and J by 7 bases, 9 bases remained unmatched. The CDR3 loop spans 15 amino acids. Per germline, CDR1 SEHNR and CDR2 FQNEAQ (reference sequence). The CDR3 here is CASSLAGLAGNEQFF. CDR3 nucleotides: TGTGCCAGCAGCCTCGCGGGACTAGCAGGAAATGAGCAGTTCTTC. The full variable domain, with the rest looked up from reference TRBV7-9 and TRBJ2-1, is DTGVSQNPRHKITKRGQNVTFRCDPISEHNRLYWYRQTLGQGPEFLTYFQNEAQLEKSRLLSDRFSAERPKGSFSTLEIQRTEQGDSAMYLCASSLAGLAGNEQFFGPGTRLTVL.

V usage is TRBV19 and J usage is TRBJ2-4; D possibly corresponds to TRBD2 (6 bases). Germline assignment: CDR1 LNHDA and CDR2 SQIVND (reference sequence). Trimming cost V 10 bases and J 6 bases, with 22 bases left between them. This CDR3 has 15 residues. CDR3 DNA: TGTGCCACCCAACGACTTTGGGGGGTGGGAAACATTCAGTACTTC. Protein: CATQRLWGVGNIQYF.

This chain joins TRBV7-2 and TRBJ2-7; 7 bases align to TRBD1. CDR1 is SGHTA and CDR2 is FQGNSA in the germline V gene. The CDR3 contains 15 residues. Trimming removed 4 bases from V and 1 base from J; junction bases left unmatched: 7. Written as DNA, the CDR3 is TGTGCCAGCAGCTCGTCTGGGACAGTGTCCTACGAGCAGTACTTC. Translation gives CASSSSGTVSYEQYF.

This chain links TRBV2 with TRBJ1-1; D is unresolved. V was shortened by 8 bases and J by 4 bases, with 5 bases between the two germline ends. Germline V gene data show CDR1 as SNHLY and CDR2 as FYNNEI. This CDR3 has 10 residues. CDR3 sequence reads: CASGATEAFF. The CDR3 coding sequence is TGTGCCAGCGGCGCCACTGAAGCTTTCTTT.

This clone was seen a handful of times. The CDR3 DNA is TGTGCCAGCACCACAGCCGGCATGTCGGAAAAACTGTTTTTT. It specifies CASTTAGMSEKLFF. V gene TRBV6-6 combines with J gene TRBJ1-4, with no clear D. This CDR3 is 14 amino acids long. Germline V gene lookup returns CDR1 MNHNY and CDR2 SVGAGI (reference sequence). V lost 7 bases and J lost 8, with 17 bases in between.